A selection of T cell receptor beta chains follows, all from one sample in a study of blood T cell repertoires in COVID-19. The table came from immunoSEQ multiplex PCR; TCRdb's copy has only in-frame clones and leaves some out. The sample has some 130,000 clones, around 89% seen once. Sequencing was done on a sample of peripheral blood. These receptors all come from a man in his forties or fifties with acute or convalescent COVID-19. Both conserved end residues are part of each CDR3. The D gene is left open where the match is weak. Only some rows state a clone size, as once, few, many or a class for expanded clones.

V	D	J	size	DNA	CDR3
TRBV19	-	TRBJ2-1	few	TGTGCCAGTCGGTCGTCGACTAGCTCCTACAATGAGCAGTTCTTC	CASRSSTSSYNEQFF
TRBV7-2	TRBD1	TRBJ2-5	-	TGTGCCAGCAGGGACAGGGTAGAGACCCAGTACTTC	CASRDRVETQYF
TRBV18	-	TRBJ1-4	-	TGTGCCAGCTCACCAGGGGCGGCAACTAATGAAAAACTGTTTTTT	CASSPGAATNEKLFF
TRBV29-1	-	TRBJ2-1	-	TGCAGCGCACCGGACAACAACAATGAGCAGTTCTTC	CSAPDNNNEQFF
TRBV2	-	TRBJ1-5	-	TGTGCCAGCAGAGAGGATAGCAATCAGCCCCAGCATTTT	CASREDSNQPQHF
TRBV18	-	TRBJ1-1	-	TGTGCCAGCTCACCCACCTCGGGGAGGGTGAACACTGAAGCTTTCTTT	CASSPTSGRVNTEAFF
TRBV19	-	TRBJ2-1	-	TGTGCCAGTAGTATCCAAGGGACTGTCGGGGAGCAGTTCTTC	CASSIQGTVGEQFF
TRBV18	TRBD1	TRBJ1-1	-	TGTGCCAGCTCACCCCCCTCGGACAGGACTGAAGCTTTCTTT	CASSPPSDRTEAFF
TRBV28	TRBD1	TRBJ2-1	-	TGTGCCAGCACAGAGAGGGGGCCCTACAATGAGCAGTTCTTC	CASTERGPYNEQFF
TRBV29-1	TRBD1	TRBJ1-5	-	TGCAGCGTTGCCGGGACAGGGGGCAATCAGCCCCAGCATTTT	CSVAGTGGNQPQHF
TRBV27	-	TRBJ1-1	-	TGTGCCAGCAGCCTACAGGGTGGGGTCACTGAAGCTTTCTTT	CASSLQGGVTEAFF
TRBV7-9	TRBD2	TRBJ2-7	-	TGTGCCAGCAGCTTAGTTGGGGCTAGCGGGCTATACGAGCAGTACTTC	CASSLVGASGLYEQYF
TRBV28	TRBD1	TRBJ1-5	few	TGTGCCAGCAGTCGAGCCTCAGGGGGATATCAGCCCCAGCATTTT	CASSRASGGYQPQHF
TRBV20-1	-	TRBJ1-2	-	TGCAGTGCTAGTCAGGAAAGCAGAACCTATGGCTACACCTTC	CSASQESRTYGYTF
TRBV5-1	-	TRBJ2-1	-	TGCGCCAGCAGCCATAGGGGCGTGAGCTCCTACAATGAGCAGTTCTTC	CASSHRGVSSYNEQFF
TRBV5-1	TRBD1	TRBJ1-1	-	TGCGCCAGCAGCTTGCTGTCAGGGGGGTCAGACACTGAAGCTTTCTTT	CASSLLSGGSDTEAFF
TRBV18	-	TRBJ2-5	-	TGTGCCAGCTCACAATCTACGGAGACCCAGTACTTC	CASSQSTETQYF
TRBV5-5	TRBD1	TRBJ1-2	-	TGTGCCAGCAGCTTGAGGGGACAGAATTTCTATGGCTACACCTTC	CASSLRGQNFYGYTF
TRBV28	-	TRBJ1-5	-	TGTGCCAGCGTATCCCAGGCGGGGTATAGCAATCAGCCCCAGCATTTT	CASVSQAGYSNQPQHF
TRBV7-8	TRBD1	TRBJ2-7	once	TGTGCCAGCAGCCGGGACAGACTCTCCTACGAGCAGTACTTC	CASSRDRLSYEQYF
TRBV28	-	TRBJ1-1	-	TGTGCCATTGCCAGGGTTATCGCTTTTTTT	CAIARVIAFF
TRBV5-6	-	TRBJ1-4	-	TGTGCCAGCAGCGTTCGGGCAGGGTGGAATGAAAAACTGTTTTTT	CASSVRAGWNEKLFF
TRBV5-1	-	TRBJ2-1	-	TGCGCCAGCAGCTTGGCACTACTCGGGGGCTACAATGAGCAGTTCTTC	CASSLALLGGYNEQFF
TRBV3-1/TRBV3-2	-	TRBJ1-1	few	TGTGCCAGCAGCCCACGAGGAGGTGTTGAAGCTTTCTTT	CASSPRGGVEAFF
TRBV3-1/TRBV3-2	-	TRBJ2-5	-	TGTGCCAGCAGCCACCCACTGGAGACCCAGTACTTC	CASSHPLETQYF
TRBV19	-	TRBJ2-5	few	TGTGCCACCGACCCCGGGACAAACCAAGAGACCCAGTACTTC	CATDPGTNQETQYF
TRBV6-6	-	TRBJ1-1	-	TGTGCCAGTGAACAGGGCGGATCCACTGAAGCTTTCTTT	CASEQGGSTEAFF
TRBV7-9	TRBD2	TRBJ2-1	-	TGTGCCAGCAGCTTAGGTAAAGGGACTAGCGGGGCTGGTGAGCAGTTCTTC	CASSLGKGTSGAGEQFF
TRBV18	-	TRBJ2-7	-	TGTGCCAGCTCACGATCCGGGGCCTACGAGCAGTACTTC	CASSRSGAYEQYF
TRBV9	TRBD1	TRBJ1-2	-	TGTGCCAGCAGCGTGGGGACAGGAGGCTACACCTTC	CASSVGTGGYTF
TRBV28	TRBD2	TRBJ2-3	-	TGTGCCAGCATTACTAGCGGGGGGGCGGGAGGCACAGATACGCAGTATTTT	CASITSGGAGGTDTQYF
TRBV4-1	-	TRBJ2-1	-	TGCGCCAGCAGCGCGCCCAATTACAATGAGCAGTTCTTC	CASSAPNYNEQFF
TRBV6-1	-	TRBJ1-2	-	TGTGCCAGCAGTGAAAACAGCGGGGGATATGGCTACACCTTC	CASSENSGGYGYTF
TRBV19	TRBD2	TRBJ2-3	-	TGTGCCTCTCAGCCCAGGGACAGCGCCCTAGCGGGAGTCAGGGATACGCAGTATTTT	CASQPRDSALAGVRDTQYF
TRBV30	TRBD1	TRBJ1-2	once	TGTGCCTGGTTGGGGGACACAGGGGTCGTCGGTGGCTACACCTTC	CAWLGDTGVVGGYTF
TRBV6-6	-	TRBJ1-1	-	TGTGCCAGCAGTTACGGGGGGGACTTCATGAACACTGAAGCTTTCTTT	CASSYGGDFMNTEAFF
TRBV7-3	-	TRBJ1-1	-	TGTGCCAGCAGCTTATCAGGGGCTATCAACACTGAAGCTTTCTTT	CASSLSGAINTEAFF
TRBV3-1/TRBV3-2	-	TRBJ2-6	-	TGTGCCAGCACCTCCTCTGGGGCCAACGTCCTGACTTTC	CASTSSGANVLTF
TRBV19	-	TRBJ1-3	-	TGTGCCAGTAGTATTTCTACTGGAAACACCATATATTTT	CASSISTGNTIYF
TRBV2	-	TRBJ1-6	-	TGTGCCAGCAGTGAATTTTGGAGCGTAGGAAATTCACCCCTCCACTTT	CASSEFWSVGNSPLHF
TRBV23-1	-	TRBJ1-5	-	TGCGCCAGCAATCTCAGGGGCAATCAGCCCCAGCATTTT	CASNLRGNQPQHF
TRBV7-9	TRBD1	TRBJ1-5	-	TGTGCCAGCAGCCCCAAAGGGACAGTGGATCAGCCCCAGCATTTT	CASSPKGTVDQPQHF
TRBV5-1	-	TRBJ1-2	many	TGCGCCAGCAGCCCCGACACTCACTATGGCTACACCTTC	CASSPDTHYGYTF